This T cell receptor (beta chain) was retrieved from a study of blood T cell repertoires in COVID-19. Study-level background: From the United States, Italy and Spain came samples of acute and convalescent COVID-19. From T cells, B-cell-depleted T cells, or PBMCs came the material, which was cDNA or gDNA.

The table lists this clone with a count of one. The V end lost 0 bases, the J end lost 3 bases, and 12 bases lay between the germline ends. The CDR3 runs 15 residues. The germline V gene encodes CDR1 MGHRA and CDR2 YSYEKL. Authors' processing steps: The authors estimated nucleated cell counts from reference gene primer amplification. Measured with immunoSEQ multiplex PCR; TCRdb has only the in-frame clones, and not every one. That table supplies the V and J calls and clone size; D and trimming were determined from the DNA. The sample lists tens of thousands of clones, around 83% occurring once. The chain carries TRBV4-1 and TRBJ2-7, with D perhaps TRBD1 (6 bases). The source of this sequence is a man at least 80 years old with active or convalescent COVID-19. The specimen sequenced was peripheral blood. The DNA for the CDR3 is TGCGCCAGCAGCCAAGAGGCAGGGGTTTTCTACGAGCAGTACTTC. Its protein product is CASSQEAGVFYEQYF.